This T cell receptor (beta chain) was identified in a study of T and B cells in COVID-19 patients. Whole-study findings and limits: CD4+, regulatory T cell, CD8+ and sorted SARS-CoV-2-responsive or tetramer+ T cells were not yet sequenced.

As to this clonotype: Its cognate antigen is unknown.

Blood genomic DNA input for TRB amplification was about 240-500 ng. V lost 1 base, J lost 4 bases, and 14 bases lay in between. The CDR3 is 15 residues long. Germline V gives CDR1 SGHNT, CDR2 YYREEE (reference sequence). TRB rearrangements were amplified by multiplex PCR with BIOMED2 TRB-A/B primers. Each CDR3 protein gets one entry after TCRdb re-called the multiplex PCR reads with MiXCR. Among some 4,300 distinct CDR3 sequences, about 35% were seen once, and the ten largest hold roughly 24%. The clonotype originates from a human donor who had recovered from COVID-19. This chain uses TRBV5-4 with TRBJ1-1, with D possibly TRBD1 on 6 matching bases. Sequencing was performed on blood. CDR3 loop: CASSLTGRWGTEAFF. The CDR3 coding sequence is TGTGCCAGCAGCTTGACAGGGAGGTGGGGCACTGAAGCTTTCTTT.